These T cell receptor beta chains were read from a single sample in a study of shared clonotypes between healthy human individuals. Sequenced by immunoSEQ multiplex PCR; TCRdb stores in-frame clones only, minus some. The repertoire consists of roughly 1,600,000 clones, with 98% occurring once and the leading ten covering around 0.38%. The sample consisted of naive CD4+ T cells sorted from blood. The receptors here all came from a young man in good health. Each CDR3 is given with its conserved first and last residue. A D gene is named only where the DNA matches it firmly. Clone sizes are given selectively: once, few, many, or a class where the clone is expanded.

v_gene: TRBV10-3
abundance: NA
j_gene: TRBJ2-7
d_gene: NA
CDR3nt: TGTGCCATCAGTACAGGGTCCTACGAGCAGTACTTC
CDR3aa: CAISTGSYEQYF

v_gene: TRBV5-1
abundance: NA
j_gene: TRBJ2-4
d_gene: NA
CDR3nt: TGCGCCAGCAGCCCGTCTGAGCTAGCCAAAAACATTCAGTACTTC
CDR3aa: CASSPSELAKNIQYF

v_gene: TRBV19
abundance: NA
j_gene: TRBJ2-2
d_gene: NA
CDR3nt: TGTGCCAGTAGTATTAAACAAAACACCGGGGAGCTGTTTTTT
CDR3aa: CASSIKQNTGELFF

v_gene: TRBV5-1
abundance: NA
j_gene: TRBJ2-6
d_gene: TRBD2
CDR3nt: TGCGCCAGCGCGGGAGGTTCCGGGGCCAACGTCCTGACTTTC
CDR3aa: CASAGGSGANVLTF

v_gene: TRBV18
abundance: NA
j_gene: TRBJ1-1
d_gene: TRBD1
CDR3nt: TGTGCCAGCTCACCGACCGGGACAGGGTTAACTGAAGCTTTCTTT
CDR3aa: CASSPTGTGLTEAFF

v_gene: TRBV7-8
abundance: NA
j_gene: TRBJ2-1
d_gene: NA
CDR3nt: TGTGCCAGCACCCCCTGGGCCAGACTAGAGGAAAACTACAATGAGCAGTTCTTC
CDR3aa: CASTPWARLEENYNEQFF

v_gene: TRBV19
abundance: NA
j_gene: TRBJ1-5
d_gene: NA
CDR3nt: TGTGCCAGTAGTATAGCTCTGGGAGGGGGGGCCGCGCTGAAGCCCCAGCATTTT
CDR3aa: CASSIALGGGAALKPQHF

v_gene: TRBV5-1
abundance: NA
j_gene: TRBJ2-1
d_gene: TRBD2
CDR3nt: TGCGCCACCAGTGTGTCGGGGGGATTTACTGAGCAGTTCTTC
CDR3aa: CATSVSGGFTEQFF

v_gene: TRBV5-1
abundance: NA
j_gene: TRBJ2-2
d_gene: TRBD1
CDR3nt: TGCGCCAGCAGCTCGGGACAGGGGAACACCGGGGAGCTGTTTTTT
CDR3aa: CASSSGQGNTGELFF

v_gene: TRBV28
abundance: NA
j_gene: TRBJ2-5
d_gene: TRBD1
CDR3nt: TGTGCCAGCAGATCGGTGGACAGGGGTTTCGGGACCCAGTACTTC
CDR3aa: CASRSVDRGFGTQYF

v_gene: TRBV15
abundance: NA
j_gene: TRBJ2-3
d_gene: NA
CDR3nt: TGTGCCACCAGCCGGGGGCTCGCAGATACGCAGTATTTT
CDR3aa: CATSRGLADTQYF

v_gene: TRBV6-6
abundance: NA
j_gene: TRBJ2-7
d_gene: NA
CDR3nt: TGTGCCAGCAGACCGCCGGGACAGCGGGACGAGCAGTACTTC
CDR3aa: CASRPPGQRDEQYF

v_gene: TRBV14
abundance: NA
j_gene: TRBJ2-4
d_gene: TRBD2
CDR3nt: TGTGCCAGCAGCCAAGAGGCATCAGGGAGGGTTCAGTACTTC
CDR3aa: CASSQEASGRVQYF

v_gene: TRBV5-1
abundance: NA
j_gene: TRBJ2-3
d_gene: NA
CDR3nt: TGCGCCAGCAGCTTAGACGGGAGTGGGGATACGCAGTATTTT
CDR3aa: CASSLDGSGDTQYF

v_gene: TRBV25-1
abundance: NA
j_gene: TRBJ1-4
d_gene: TRBD1
CDR3nt: TGTGCCAGCGGACAGGGGAATGAAAAACTGTTTTTT
CDR3aa: CASGQGNEKLFF

v_gene: TRBV5-4
abundance: NA
j_gene: TRBJ1-2
d_gene: NA
CDR3nt: TGTGCCAGCAGCGTAGAAAGGGCAGGGTACGGCTACACCTTC
CDR3aa: CASSVERAGYGYTF

v_gene: TRBV29-1
abundance: NA
j_gene: TRBJ1-3
d_gene: TRBD1
CDR3nt: TGCAGCGTTGAGAGCATGACAGGGGGCTCTGGAAACACCATATATTTT
CDR3aa: CSVESMTGGSGNTIYF

v_gene: TRBV15
abundance: NA
j_gene: TRBJ1-5
d_gene: TRBD1
CDR3nt: TGTGCCACTAGGACAGGGGCCCTAAATCAGCCCCAGCATTTT
CDR3aa: CATRTGALNQPQHF

v_gene: TRBV7-9
abundance: NA
j_gene: TRBJ2-3
d_gene: TRBD2
CDR3nt: TGTGCCAGCAGCCCCGGGACTAGAACCCTTCAGGATACGCAGTATTTT
CDR3aa: CASSPGTRTLQDTQYF

v_gene: TRBV7-9
abundance: NA
j_gene: TRBJ2-1
d_gene: NA
CDR3nt: TGTGCCAGCAGCCCGGGATCGGTGGGGTCCTACAATGAGCAGTTCTTC
CDR3aa: CASSPGSVGSYNEQFF

v_gene: TRBV28
abundance: NA
j_gene: TRBJ2-3
d_gene: TRBD2
CDR3nt: TGTGCCAGCAGTCCCCTAGCGGGGTACACAGATACGCAGTATTTT
CDR3aa: CASSPLAGYTDTQYF

v_gene: TRBV5-5
abundance: NA
j_gene: TRBJ2-3
d_gene: TRBD1
CDR3nt: TGTGCCAGCAGCTTCAACAGGGGCTCCTTGGATACGCAGTATTTT
CDR3aa: CASSFNRGSLDTQYF

v_gene: TRBV5-1
abundance: NA
j_gene: TRBJ2-7
d_gene: NA
CDR3nt: TGCGCCAGCAGCCGACAGAACTACTACGAGCAGTACTTC
CDR3aa: CASSRQNYYEQYF

v_gene: TRBV7-9
abundance: NA
j_gene: TRBJ1-5
d_gene: NA
CDR3nt: TGTGCCAGCAGCTTAATTAAGGGGGGTTTAGATCAGCCCCAGCATTTT
CDR3aa: CASSLIKGGLDQPQHF

v_gene: TRBV7-8
abundance: NA
j_gene: TRBJ1-3
d_gene: NA
CDR3nt: TGTGCCAGCAGCCCGACGGACTCTGGAAACACCATATATTTT
CDR3aa: CASSPTDSGNTIYF

v_gene: TRBV29-1
abundance: NA
j_gene: TRBJ2-5
d_gene: NA
CDR3nt: TGCAGCGCCGGACAGATCCAAGAGACCCAGTACTTC
CDR3aa: CSAGQIQETQYF

v_gene: TRBV5-1
abundance: NA
j_gene: TRBJ2-1
d_gene: NA
CDR3nt: TGCGCCAGCAGCGACCCCGGCGGGGCAAACAATGAGCAGTTCTTC
CDR3aa: CASSDPGGANNEQFF

v_gene: TRBV14
abundance: NA
j_gene: TRBJ2-7
d_gene: TRBD1
CDR3nt: TGTGCCAGCAGCCAAAAGGACCTTCGGTGGGACAGATCCTACGAGCAGTACTTC
CDR3aa: CASSQKDLRWDRSYEQYF

v_gene: TRBV9
abundance: NA
j_gene: TRBJ2-3
d_gene: TRBD2
CDR3nt: TGTGCCAGCAGCGGGGGACTAGCGGGAATGCTCACAGATACGCAGTATTTT
CDR3aa: CASSGGLAGMLTDTQYF

v_gene: TRBV15
abundance: NA
j_gene: TRBJ1-2
d_gene: NA
CDR3nt: TGTGCCACCAGCAGAGATAGCAGACAGAACTATGGCTACACCTTC
CDR3aa: CATSRDSRQNYGYTF

v_gene: TRBV18
abundance: NA
j_gene: TRBJ2-1
d_gene: TRBD2
CDR3nt: TGTGCCAGCTCACCAAAACTAGCGGGAGGGGATAATGAGCAGTTCTTC
CDR3aa: CASSPKLAGGDNEQFF

v_gene: TRBV18
abundance: NA
j_gene: TRBJ1-5
d_gene: NA
CDR3nt: TGTGCCACCCGACGGGACAACTCAAGCAATCAGCCCCAGCATTTT
CDR3aa: CATRRDNSSNQPQHF

v_gene: TRBV7-8
abundance: NA
j_gene: TRBJ1-5
d_gene: NA
CDR3nt: TGTGCCAGCAGCTTATTTCAGCAAATTAATAGCAATCAGCCCCAGCATTTT
CDR3aa: CASSLFQQINSNQPQHF

v_gene: TRBV7-6
abundance: NA
j_gene: TRBJ1-3
d_gene: NA
CDR3nt: TGTGCCAGCAGCTTAGGGTCGGGATCTGGAAACACCATATATTTT
CDR3aa: CASSLGSGSGNTIYF

v_gene: TRBV18
abundance: NA
j_gene: TRBJ1-5
d_gene: NA
CDR3nt: TGTGCCAGCTCACCAACGAGGAGCTACAATCAGCCCCAGCATTTT
CDR3aa: CASSPTRSYNQPQHF

v_gene: TRBV25-1
abundance: NA
j_gene: TRBJ2-7
d_gene: TRBD2
CDR3nt: TGTGCCAGCAGTCTGAACGGGAGGGCTCACGAGCAGTACTTC
CDR3aa: CASSLNGRAHEQYF

v_gene: TRBV6-5
abundance: NA
j_gene: TRBJ2-1
d_gene: NA
CDR3nt: TGTGCCAGCAGTTACTCTCGGCTCAGACCTAACAATGAGCAGTTCTTC
CDR3aa: CASSYSRLRPNNEQFF

v_gene: TRBV18
abundance: once
j_gene: TRBJ2-5
d_gene: TRBD1
CDR3nt: TGTGCCAGCTCACCTGGACAGGGGATTGGCGAGACCCAGTACTTC
CDR3aa: CASSPGQGIGETQYF

v_gene: TRBV9
abundance: NA
j_gene: TRBJ2-3
d_gene: TRBD2
CDR3nt: TGTGCCAGCAGCAAGGGACTAGCGGGAGATGGGTGGACAGATACGCAGTATTTT
CDR3aa: CASSKGLAGDGWTDTQYF

v_gene: TRBV7-9
abundance: NA
j_gene: TRBJ2-1
d_gene: TRBD2
CDR3nt: TGTGCCAGCAGCTCATTACTAGCGGGAGTGGTTAACAATGAGCAGTTCTTC
CDR3aa: CASSSLLAGVVNNEQFF

v_gene: TRBV18
abundance: NA
j_gene: TRBJ2-2
d_gene: TRBD2
CDR3nt: TGTGCCAGCTCACCCGGACCCGGGAGGAGGACCCTCGGGGAGCTGTTTTTT
CDR3aa: CASSPGPGRRTLGELFF

v_gene: TRBV4-1
abundance: NA
j_gene: TRBJ2-5
d_gene: NA
CDR3nt: TGCGCCAGCAGCCCCGTGCCTACCCAAGAGACCCAGTACTTC
CDR3aa: CASSPVPTQETQYF

v_gene: TRBV6-6
abundance: NA
j_gene: TRBJ2-4
d_gene: NA
CDR3nt: TGTGCCAGCAGTTATGAACAGGGCTCGGGCATTCAGTACTTC
CDR3aa: CASSYEQGSGIQYF

v_gene: TRBV6-1
abundance: once
j_gene: TRBJ2-7
d_gene: TRBD2
CDR3nt: TGTGCCAGCAGTGAAGTGCGAGGACTAGCGGGACTACCGCAGTACTTC
CDR3aa: CASSEVRGLAGLPQYF

v_gene: TRBV6-5
abundance: once
j_gene: TRBJ1-3
d_gene: NA
CDR3nt: TGTGCCAGCAGCGCAGGTAAGATAGTCAGGAACACCATATATTTT
CDR3aa: CASSAGKIVRNTIYF

v_gene: TRBV15
abundance: NA
j_gene: TRBJ2-7
d_gene: TRBD1
CDR3nt: TGTGCCACCAGCAGGGGACAGGGACTTTCCTACGAGCAGTACTTC
CDR3aa: CATSRGQGLSYEQYF

v_gene: TRBV9
abundance: once
j_gene: TRBJ2-2
d_gene: NA
CDR3nt: TGTGCCAGCAGCGTTGGGACAACTGGCCCCGGGGAGCTGTTTTTT
CDR3aa: CASSVGTTGPGELFF